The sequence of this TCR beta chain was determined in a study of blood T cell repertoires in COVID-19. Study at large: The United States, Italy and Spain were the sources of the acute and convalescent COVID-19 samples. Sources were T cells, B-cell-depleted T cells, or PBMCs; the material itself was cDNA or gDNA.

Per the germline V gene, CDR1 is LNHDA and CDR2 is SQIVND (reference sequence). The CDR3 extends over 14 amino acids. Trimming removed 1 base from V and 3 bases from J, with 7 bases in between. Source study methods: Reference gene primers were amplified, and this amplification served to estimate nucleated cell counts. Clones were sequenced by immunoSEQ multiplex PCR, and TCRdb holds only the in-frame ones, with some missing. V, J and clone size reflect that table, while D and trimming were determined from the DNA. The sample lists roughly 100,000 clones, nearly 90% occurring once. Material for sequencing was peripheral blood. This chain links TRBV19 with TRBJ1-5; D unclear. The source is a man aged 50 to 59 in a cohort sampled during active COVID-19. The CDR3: CASSIGSFNQPQHF. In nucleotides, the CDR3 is TGTGCCAGTAGTATAGGGAGTTTCAATCAGCCCCAGCATTTT. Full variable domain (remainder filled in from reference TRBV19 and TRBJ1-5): DGGITQSPKYLFRKEGQNVTLSCEQNLNHDAMYWYRQDPGQGLRLIYYSQIVNDFQKGDIAEGYSVSREKKESFPLTVTSAQKNPTAFYLCASSIGSFNQPQHFGDGTRLSIL.